One sample yielded the 9 T cell receptor beta chains listed below, sequenced in a study of blood T cell repertoires in COVID-19. Only in-frame clones appear in the TCRdb table, and some are missing; sequencing was by immunoSEQ multiplex PCR. The profile shows about 70,000 clones, 88% of them singletons. The sequenced material came from peripheral blood. The receptors come from a human donor in a cohort sampled during active COVID-19.

V is TRBV23-1 and J is TRBJ2-5; 7 bases line up with TRBD2. TRBV23-1 is marked as an open reading frame, function uncertain. Germline trimming cut 2 bases from V and 1 base from J; bases unmatched to any gene: 10. This CDR3 comprises 17 residues. In DNA, the CDR3 is TGCGCCAGCAGTCAAGAAGGTTGGCCGGGAGGCCAAGAGACCCAGTACTTC. Encoded protein: CASSQEGWPGGQETQYF.

J is TRBJ2-3 and V is TRBV7-9; TRBD2 agrees at 14 bases. In germline, CDR1 is SEHNR, CDR2 FQNEAQ (reference sequence). The CDR3 contains 16 residues. The ends lost 2 bases at V and 4 bases at J; junction bases unmatched: 2. CDR3 sequence: CASSLTGLAGADTQYF. The DNA of the CDR3 is TGTGCCAGCAGCTTAACGGGACTAGCGGGAGCAGATACGCAGTATTTT.

The CDR3: CASSKGDLTPGIQYF. CDR3 bases: TGTGCCAGCAGCAAAGGAGACTTAACCCCTGGGATTCAGTACTTC. The J gene is TRBJ2-4, the V gene TRBV2; D not certain. Germline CDR1 and CDR2: SNHLY and FYNNEI. The CDR3 length is 15 residues. V lost 6 bases to trimming and J lost 10 bases, with 22 bases between them.

The chain joins TRBV5-1 to TRBJ1-5; 7 bases line up with TRBD1. V dropped 4 bases and J dropped 3; count of bases not matched to a gene: 13. The CDR3 spans 17 residues. In germline, CDR1 is SGHRS, CDR2 YFSETQ. The CDR3 sequence is CASSLGVTGALNQPQHF. CDR3 DNA sequence: TGCGCCAGCAGCCTGGGAGTCACAGGGGCCCTCAATCAGCCCCAGCATTTT.

The genes are TRBV10-2 and TRBJ2-1, with 8 bases lining up with TRBD2. Losses at the gene ends were 5 bases for V and 8 bases for J; bases not matched to a gene: 8. Per germline, CDR1 WSHSY and CDR2 SAAADI. This CDR3 spans 14 amino acids. The CDR3 bases are TGCGCCAGCAGTCCCCTTAGCGGGAAAGATGAGCAGTTCTTC. Translation: CASSPLSGKDEQFF.

This chain connects TRBV3-1 (or the pseudogene TRBV3-2) to TRBJ2-5; the D is unclear. Looked up from germline, CDR1 is LGHDT and CDR2 is YNNKEL (reference sequence). V lost 1 base, J lost 1 base, and 10 bases lay in between. This CDR3 has 15 residues. Here the CDR3 reads CASSQAQGVQETQYF. The CDR3 region has the DNA TGTGCCAGCAGCCAAGCCCAAGGAGTCCAAGAGACCCAGTACTTC.

The rearrangement uses TRBV7-9 and TRBJ2-1; 9 bases are shared with TRBD1. V lost 8 bases and J lost 5; bases outside the gene matches: 19. This CDR3 region has 18 residues. Looked up from germline, CDR1 is SEHNR and CDR2 is FQNEAQ (reference sequence). The CDR3 bases are TGTGCCAGCGCTCCGGGACAGGGATCCGGGGGGTTAAACAATGAGCAGTTCTTC. Translated: CASAPGQGSGGLNNEQFF.

This clone occurred once. The chain carries TRBV30 and TRBJ2-1; TRBD2 aligns across 14 bases. The CDR3 contains 17 residues. Germline V gives CDR1 GTSNPN, CDR2 SVGIG (reference sequence). Unmatched junction bases numbered 13, after V lost 5 bases and J lost 7 bases. CDR3 DNA: TGTGCCTGGGGGGGGGCTCGGACTAGCGGGAGGTTGAATGAGCAGTTCTTC. The encoded protein is CAWGGARTSGRLNEQFF.

The chain employs TRBV6-2 or TRBV6-3 and TRBJ2-1; 7 nucleotides align to TRBD2. The length of the CDR3 is 15 residues. V trimming: 4 bases; J trimming: 8 bases; junction bases outside the gene matches: 11. Germline values: CDR1 MNHEY, CDR2 SVGEGT. Here the CDR3 DNA reads TGTGCCAGCAGTTGGTTAAGCGGGATCTCGGATGAGCAGTTCTTC. This sequence encodes CASSWLSGISDEQFF.